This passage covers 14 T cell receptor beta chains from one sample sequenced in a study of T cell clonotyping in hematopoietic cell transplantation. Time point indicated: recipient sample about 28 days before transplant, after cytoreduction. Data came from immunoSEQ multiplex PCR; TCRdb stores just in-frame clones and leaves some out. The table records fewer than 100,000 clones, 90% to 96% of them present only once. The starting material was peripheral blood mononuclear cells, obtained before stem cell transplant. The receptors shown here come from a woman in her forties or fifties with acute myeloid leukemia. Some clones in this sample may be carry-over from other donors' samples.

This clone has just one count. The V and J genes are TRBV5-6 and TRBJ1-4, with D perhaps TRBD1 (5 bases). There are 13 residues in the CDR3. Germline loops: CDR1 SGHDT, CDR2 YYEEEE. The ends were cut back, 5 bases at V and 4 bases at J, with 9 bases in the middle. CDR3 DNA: TGTGCCAGCAGTCGGGGCTTTAATGAAAAACTGTTTTTT. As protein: CASSRGFNEKLFF.

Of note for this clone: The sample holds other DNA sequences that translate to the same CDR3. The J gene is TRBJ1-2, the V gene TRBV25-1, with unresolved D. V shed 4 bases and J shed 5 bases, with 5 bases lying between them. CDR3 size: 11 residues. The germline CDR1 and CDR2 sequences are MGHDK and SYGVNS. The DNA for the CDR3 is TGTGCCAGCAGTGTGGCGTATGGCTACACCTTC. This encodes CASSVAYGYTF.

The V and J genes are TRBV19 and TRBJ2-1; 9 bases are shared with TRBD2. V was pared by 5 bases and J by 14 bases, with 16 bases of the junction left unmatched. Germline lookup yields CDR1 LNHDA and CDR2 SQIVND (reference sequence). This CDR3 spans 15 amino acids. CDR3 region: CASSSLAGGPQYKFF. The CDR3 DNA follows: TGTGCCAGTAGTTCTCTCGCGGGAGGGCCACAGTACAAGTTCTTC. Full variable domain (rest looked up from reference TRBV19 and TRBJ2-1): DGGITQSPKYLFRKEGQNVTLSCEQNLNHDAMYWYRQDPGQGLRLIYYSQIVNDFQKGDIAEGYSVSREKKESFPLTVTSAQKNPTAFYLCASSSLAGGPQYKFFGPGTRLTVL.

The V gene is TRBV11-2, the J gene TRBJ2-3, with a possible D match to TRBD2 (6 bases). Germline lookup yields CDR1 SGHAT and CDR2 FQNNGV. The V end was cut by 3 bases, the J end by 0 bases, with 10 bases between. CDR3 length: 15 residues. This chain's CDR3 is CASSLGTSSTDTQYF. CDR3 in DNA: TGTGCCAGCAGCTTGGGGACTTCTAGCACAGATACGCAGTATTTT.

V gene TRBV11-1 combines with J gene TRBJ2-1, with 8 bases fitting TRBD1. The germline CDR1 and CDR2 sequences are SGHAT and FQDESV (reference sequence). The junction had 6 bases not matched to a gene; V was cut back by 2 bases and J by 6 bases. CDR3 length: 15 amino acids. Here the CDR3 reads CASSLRRQGPNEQFF. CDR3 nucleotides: TGTGCCAGCAGCTTAAGGCGACAGGGGCCCAATGAGCAGTTCTTC.

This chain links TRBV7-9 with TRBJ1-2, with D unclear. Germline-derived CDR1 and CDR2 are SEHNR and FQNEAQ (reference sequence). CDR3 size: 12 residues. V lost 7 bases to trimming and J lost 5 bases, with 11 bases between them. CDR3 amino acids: CASTGVDYGYTF. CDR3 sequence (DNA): TGTGCCAGCACAGGAGTGGATTATGGCTACACCTTC.

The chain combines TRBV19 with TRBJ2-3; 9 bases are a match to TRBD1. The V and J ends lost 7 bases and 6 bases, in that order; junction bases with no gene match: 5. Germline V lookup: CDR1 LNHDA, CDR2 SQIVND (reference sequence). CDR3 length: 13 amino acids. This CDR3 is CASKGQGPDTQYF. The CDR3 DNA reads TGTGCCAGTAAGGGACAGGGTCCCGATACGCAGTATTTT.

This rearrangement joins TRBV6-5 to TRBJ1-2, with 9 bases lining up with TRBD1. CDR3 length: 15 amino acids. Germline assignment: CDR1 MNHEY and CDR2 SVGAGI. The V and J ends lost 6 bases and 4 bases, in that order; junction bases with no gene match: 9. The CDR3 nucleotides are TGTGCCAGCAGACTGGGACAGGGAAATTTCTATGGCTACACCTTC. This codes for CASRLGQGNFYGYTF.

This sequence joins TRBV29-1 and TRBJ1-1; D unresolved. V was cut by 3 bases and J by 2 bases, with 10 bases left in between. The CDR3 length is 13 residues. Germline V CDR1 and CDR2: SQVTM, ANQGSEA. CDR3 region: CSVETAGNTEAFF. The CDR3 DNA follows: TGCAGCGTTGAGACCGCGGGAAACACTGAAGCTTTCTTT.

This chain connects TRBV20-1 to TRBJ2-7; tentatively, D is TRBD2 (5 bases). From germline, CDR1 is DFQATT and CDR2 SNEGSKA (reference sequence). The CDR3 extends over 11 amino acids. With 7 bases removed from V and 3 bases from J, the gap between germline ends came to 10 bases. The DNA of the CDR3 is TGCAGTGGTAAGAGGGACTACGAGCAGTACTTC. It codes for CSGKRDYEQYF.

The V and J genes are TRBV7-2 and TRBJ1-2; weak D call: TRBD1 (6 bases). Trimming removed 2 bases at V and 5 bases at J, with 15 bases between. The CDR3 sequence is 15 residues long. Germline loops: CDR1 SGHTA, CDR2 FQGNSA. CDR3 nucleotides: TGTGCCAGCAGCTTATACCGTTTAGGGGGGTATGGCTACACCTTC. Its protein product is CASSLYRLGGYGYTF.

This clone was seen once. The CDR3 DNA follows: TGTGCCAGCAGTGGACAGGGGGCCTTGAATGAGCAGTTCTTC. Translating it yields CASSGQGALNEQFF. The chain joins TRBV6-6 to TRBJ2-1; 11 bases fit TRBD1. This CDR3 spans 14 amino acids. Germline V gene data show CDR1 as MNHNY and CDR2 as SVGAGI (reference sequence). Germline trimming cut 5 bases from V and 7 bases from J; bases unmatched to any gene: 4.

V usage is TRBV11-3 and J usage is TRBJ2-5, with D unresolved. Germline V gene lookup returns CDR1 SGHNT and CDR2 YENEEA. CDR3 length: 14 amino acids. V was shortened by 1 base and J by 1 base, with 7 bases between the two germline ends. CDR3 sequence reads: CASSLGGTQETQYF. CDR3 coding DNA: TGTGCCAGCAGCTTAGGCGGCACCCAAGAGACCCAGTACTTC.

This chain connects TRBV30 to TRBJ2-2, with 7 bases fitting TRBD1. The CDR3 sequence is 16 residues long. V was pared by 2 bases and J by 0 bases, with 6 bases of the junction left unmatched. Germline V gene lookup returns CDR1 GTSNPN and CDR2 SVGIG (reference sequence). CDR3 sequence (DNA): TGTGCCTGGAGTATCTCGACAGGGACGAACACCGGGGAGCTGTTTTTT. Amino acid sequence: CAWSISTGTNTGELFF.